Listed below are T cell receptor beta chains from one sample, sequenced in a study of cytotoxic CD8 clonotypes in ibrutinib-treated CLL. Some clones are missing from TCRdb's copy, which holds only in-frame ones; the method was immunoSEQ multiplex PCR. Found here are 35,000 to 50,000 clones, roughly three quarters of them singletons; the top ten hold around a tenth. Sequences were derived from PBMCs, sampled at disease progression, from a patient treated with ibrutinib. These receptors were obtained from a human donor with chronic lymphocytic leukemia. The CDR3 runs from the conserved cysteine through the conserved F or W.

TRBJ2-7 TRBV5-1 CASSLAPTGTYEQYF
TRBJ1-1 TRBV5-1 CASSASTAENTEAFF
TRBJ2-7 TRBV6-1 CASRPGSSYEQYF
TRBJ1-4 TRBV5-1 CASSLAAQSGNEKLFF
TRBJ1-6 TRBV5-6 CASSLAGGSSPLHF
TRBJ2-1 TRBV14 CASSQEKGINEQFF
TRBJ2-7 TRBV5-8 CASGGSYEQYF
TRBJ2-7 TRBV5-1 CASSFDVGGATYEQYF
TRBJ1-6 TRBV6-4 CASSDSGGVSYNSPLHF
TRBJ1-1 TRBV28 CASSASGTGRTEAFF
TRBJ2-2 TRBV7-7 CASSLATGVGGELFF
TRBJ2-1 TRBV6-6 CASTPPEGRPGGEQFF
TRBJ2-5 TRBV7-3 CASSPRFGAGETQYF
TRBJ2-2 TRBV25-1 CASSDGTVVRELFF
TRBJ2-7 TRBV7-9 CASSPRAGQGTYEQYF
TRBJ2-7 TRBV6-6 CASSYSGTGGAYEQYF
TRBJ2-7 TRBV5-1 CASSMGQGSYEQYF
TRBJ1-5 TRBV9 CASSVAPDTRQPQHF
TRBJ2-7 TRBV6-5 CASTPDRPYEQYF
TRBJ1-2 TRBV2 CASSELGPLGEGADGYTF
TRBJ2-1 TRBV13 CASSLSGEGGEQFF
TRBJ2-1 TRBV2 CARRSGQGDNEQFF
TRBJ1-2 TRBV18 CASSPKTSGYTF
TRBJ1-3 TRBV28 CASSLLGTAGGNTIYF
TRBJ2-5 TRBV10-3 CAISESSGLSWETQYF
TRBJ2-5 TRBV5-1 CASRIGTSAAENQETQYF
TRBJ2-7 TRBV5-1 CASRLAGENEQYF
TRBJ1-4 TRBV28 CASSPGKEKLFF
TRBJ2-7 TRBV28 CASSIGPEQYF